This T cell receptor (beta chain) was identified during a study of blood T cell repertoires in COVID-19. Looking at the study overall: Collection of acute and convalescent COVID-19 samples took place in the United States, Italy and Spain. In each case, the material was cDNA or gDNA derived from T cells, B-cell-depleted T cells, or PBMCs.

Authors' analysis steps: Counts of nucleated cells, estimated from reference gene primer amplification, were obtained. TCRdb keeps only in-frame clones here, not all; method: immunoSEQ multiplex PCR. The V and J calls and clone size were taken over from that table, and D and trimming were inferred from the DNA. The sample has some 150,000 clones, approximately 91% seen once. The V end lost 0 bases, the J end lost 7 bases, and 14 bases lay between the germline ends. Per the germline V gene, CDR1 is SGDLS and CDR2 is YYNGEE. This CDR3 contains 15 residues. In regard to this clone: Other DNA sequences of this sample code for an identical CDR3.

Sequenced material: peripheral blood. This receptor was taken from a woman in her 70s with acute or convalescent COVID-19. The chain links TRBV9 to TRBJ1-5, with D tentatively TRBD1 (6 bases). The CDR3 nucleotides are TGTGCCAGCAGCGTAGAGGGGGGGGCTGGACAGCCCCAGCATTTT. Protein product: CASSVEGGAGQPQHF.